This note documents a single T cell receptor (beta chain) sequence. Its target is unknown. Some clones are missing from TCRdb's copy, which holds only in-frame ones; the method was immunoSEQ multiplex PCR. The table includes roughly 97,000 clones, 80% to 90% detected once. The length of the CDR3 is 16 residues. Trimming shortened V by 5 bases and J by 0 bases, and 17 bases separated the two germline ends. The germline gives CDR1 SEHNR, CDR2 FQNEAQ (reference sequence). The sample belongs to a study of T cell responses to AZD1222 COVID-19 vaccine. General study points: Females outnumbered males among donors, who were mostly white British; clonal diversity was possibly underestimated.

The chain recombines TRBV7-9 with TRBJ2-7; D is uncertain. This TCR derives from an adult in good health. The sequences come from peripheral blood, collected on day 0 of AZD1222 vaccination. CDR3 sequence: CASSPRTELSSYEQYF. CDR3 DNA sequence: TGTGCCAGCAGCCCCCGGACGGAACTGAGCTCCTACGAGCAGTACTTC.